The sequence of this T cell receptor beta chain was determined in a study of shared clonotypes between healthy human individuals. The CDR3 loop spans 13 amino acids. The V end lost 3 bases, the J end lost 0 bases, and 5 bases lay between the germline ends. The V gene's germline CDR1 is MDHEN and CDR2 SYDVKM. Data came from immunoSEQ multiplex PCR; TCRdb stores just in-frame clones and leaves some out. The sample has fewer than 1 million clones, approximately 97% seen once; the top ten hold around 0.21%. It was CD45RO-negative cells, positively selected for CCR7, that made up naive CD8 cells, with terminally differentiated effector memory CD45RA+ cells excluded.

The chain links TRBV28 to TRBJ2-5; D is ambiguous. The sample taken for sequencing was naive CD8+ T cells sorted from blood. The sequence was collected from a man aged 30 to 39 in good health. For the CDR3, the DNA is TGTGCCAGCAGTTTGTCGCACCAAGAGACCCAGTACTTC. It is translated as CASSLSHQETQYF.